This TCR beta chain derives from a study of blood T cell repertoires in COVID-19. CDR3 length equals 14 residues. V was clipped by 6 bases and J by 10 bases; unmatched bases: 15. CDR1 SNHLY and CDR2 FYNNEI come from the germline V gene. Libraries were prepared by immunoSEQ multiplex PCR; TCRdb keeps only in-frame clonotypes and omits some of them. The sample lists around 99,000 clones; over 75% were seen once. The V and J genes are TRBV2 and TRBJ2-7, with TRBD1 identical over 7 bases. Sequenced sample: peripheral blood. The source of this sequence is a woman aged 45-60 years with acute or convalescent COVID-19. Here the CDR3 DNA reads TGTGCCAGCAGGAACAGGGACAGCGGAGTTACTCAGTACTTC. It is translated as CASRNRDSGVTQYF.